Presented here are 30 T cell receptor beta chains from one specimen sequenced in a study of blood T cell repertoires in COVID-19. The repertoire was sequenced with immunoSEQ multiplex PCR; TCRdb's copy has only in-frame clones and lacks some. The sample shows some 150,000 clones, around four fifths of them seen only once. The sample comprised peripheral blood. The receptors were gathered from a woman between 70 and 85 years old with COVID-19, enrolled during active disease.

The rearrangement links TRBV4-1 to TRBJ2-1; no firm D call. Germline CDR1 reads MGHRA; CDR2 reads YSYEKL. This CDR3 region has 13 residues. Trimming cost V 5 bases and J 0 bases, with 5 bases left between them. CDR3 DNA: TGCGCCAGCAGCACGAGCTCCTACAATGAGCAGTTCTTC. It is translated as CASSTSSYNEQFF.

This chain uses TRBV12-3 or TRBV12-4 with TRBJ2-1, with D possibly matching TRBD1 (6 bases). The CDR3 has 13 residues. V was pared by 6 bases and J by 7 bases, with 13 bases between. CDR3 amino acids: CASRETGRNEQFF. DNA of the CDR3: TGTGCCAGCAGAGAAACAGGGCGTAATGAGCAGTTCTTC.

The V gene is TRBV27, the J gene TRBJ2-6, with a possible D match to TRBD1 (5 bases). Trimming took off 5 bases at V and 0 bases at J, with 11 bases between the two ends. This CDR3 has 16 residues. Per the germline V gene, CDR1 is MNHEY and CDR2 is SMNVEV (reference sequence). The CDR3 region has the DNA TGTGCCAGCAGTCAACAGGTCAGCTCTGGGGCCAACGTCCTGACTTTC. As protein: CASSQQVSSGANVLTF.

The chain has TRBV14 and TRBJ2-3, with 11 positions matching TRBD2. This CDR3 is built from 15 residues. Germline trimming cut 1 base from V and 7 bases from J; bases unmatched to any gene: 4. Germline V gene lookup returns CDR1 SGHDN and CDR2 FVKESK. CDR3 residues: CASSQVAGGRNTQYF. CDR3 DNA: TGTGCCAGCAGCCAAGTAGCGGGGGGGCGGAATACGCAGTATTTT.

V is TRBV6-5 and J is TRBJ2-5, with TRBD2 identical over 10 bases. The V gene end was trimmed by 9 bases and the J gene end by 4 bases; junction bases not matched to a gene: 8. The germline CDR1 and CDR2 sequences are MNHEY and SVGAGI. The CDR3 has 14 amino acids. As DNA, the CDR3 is TGTGCCAGTGGAGCGGGGGGGGTGGCAGAGACCCAGTACTTC. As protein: CASGAGGVAETQYF.

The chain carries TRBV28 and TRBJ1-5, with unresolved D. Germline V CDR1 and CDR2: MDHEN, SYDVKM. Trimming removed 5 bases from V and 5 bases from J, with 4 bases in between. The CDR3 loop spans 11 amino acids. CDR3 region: CASSQDQPQHF. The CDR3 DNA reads TGTGCCAGCAGTCAGGATCAGCCCCAGCATTTT.

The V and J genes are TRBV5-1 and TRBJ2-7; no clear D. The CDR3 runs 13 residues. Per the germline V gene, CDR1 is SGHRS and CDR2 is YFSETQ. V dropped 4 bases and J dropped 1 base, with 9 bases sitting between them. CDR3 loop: CASSRQDSYEQYF. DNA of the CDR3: TGCGCCAGCAGCCGGCAGGATTCCTACGAGCAGTACTTC.

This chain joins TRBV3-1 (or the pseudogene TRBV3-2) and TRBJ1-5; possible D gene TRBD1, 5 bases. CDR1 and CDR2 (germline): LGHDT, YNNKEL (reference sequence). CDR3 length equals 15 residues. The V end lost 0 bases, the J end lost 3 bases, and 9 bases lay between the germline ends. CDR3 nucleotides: TGTGCCAGCAGCCAAGACGGCAGGGTCAATCAGCCCCAGCATTTT. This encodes CASSQDGRVNQPQHF.

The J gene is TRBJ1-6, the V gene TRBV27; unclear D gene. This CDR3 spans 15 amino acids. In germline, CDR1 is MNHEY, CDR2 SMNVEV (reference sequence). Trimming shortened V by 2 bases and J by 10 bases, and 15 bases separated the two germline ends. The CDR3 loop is CASSLKFEGNSPLHF. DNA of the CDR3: TGTGCCAGCAGTTTAAAGTTTGAGGGAAACTCACCCCTCCACTTT.

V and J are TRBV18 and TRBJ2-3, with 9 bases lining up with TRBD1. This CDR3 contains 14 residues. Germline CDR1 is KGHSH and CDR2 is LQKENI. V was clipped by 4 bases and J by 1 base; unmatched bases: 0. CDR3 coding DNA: TGTGCCAGCTCACGGGACAGGGGCACAGATACGCAGTATTTT. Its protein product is CASSRDRGTDTQYF.

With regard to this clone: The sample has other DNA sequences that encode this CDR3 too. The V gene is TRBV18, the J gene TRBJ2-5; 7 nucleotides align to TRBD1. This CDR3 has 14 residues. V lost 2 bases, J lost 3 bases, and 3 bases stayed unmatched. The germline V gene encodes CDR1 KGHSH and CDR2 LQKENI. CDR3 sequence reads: CASSPWTGEETQYF. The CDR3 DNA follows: TGTGCCAGCTCACCATGGACAGGCGAAGAGACCCAGTACTTC.

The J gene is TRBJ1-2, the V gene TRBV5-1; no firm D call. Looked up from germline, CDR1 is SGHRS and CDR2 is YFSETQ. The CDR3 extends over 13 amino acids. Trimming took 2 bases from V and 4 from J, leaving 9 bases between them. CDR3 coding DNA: TGCGCCAGCAGCTTCCAGGTTACCTATGGCTACACCTTC. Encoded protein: CASSFQVTYGYTF.

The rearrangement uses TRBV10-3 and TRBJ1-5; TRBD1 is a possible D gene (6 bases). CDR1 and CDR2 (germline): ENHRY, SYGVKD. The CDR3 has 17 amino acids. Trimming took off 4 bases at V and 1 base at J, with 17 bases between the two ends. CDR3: CAISAGRGIVSNQPQHF. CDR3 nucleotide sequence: TGTGCCATCAGTGCAGGCAGGGGAATTGTGAGCAATCAGCCCCAGCATTTT.

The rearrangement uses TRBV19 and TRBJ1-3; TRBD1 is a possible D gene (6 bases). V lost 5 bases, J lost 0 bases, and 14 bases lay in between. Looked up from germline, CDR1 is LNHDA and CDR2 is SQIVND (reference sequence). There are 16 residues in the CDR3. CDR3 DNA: TGTGCCAGTAGTGGCTACAGGGCCGACTCTGGAAACACCATATATTTT. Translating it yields CASSGYRADSGNTIYF.

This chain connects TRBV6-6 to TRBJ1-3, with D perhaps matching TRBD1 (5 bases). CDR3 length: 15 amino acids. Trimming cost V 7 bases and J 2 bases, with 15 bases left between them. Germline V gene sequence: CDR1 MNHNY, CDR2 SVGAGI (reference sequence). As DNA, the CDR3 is TGTGCCAGCACCCCATCCAGGGAAACTGGAAACACCATATATTTT. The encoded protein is CASTPSRETGNTIYF.

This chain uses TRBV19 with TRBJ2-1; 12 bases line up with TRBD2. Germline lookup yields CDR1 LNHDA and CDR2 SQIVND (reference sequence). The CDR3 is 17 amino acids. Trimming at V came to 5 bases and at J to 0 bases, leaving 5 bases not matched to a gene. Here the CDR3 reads CASSGTSGRSSYNEQFF. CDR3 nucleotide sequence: TGTGCCAGTAGTGGCACTAGCGGGAGGAGCTCCTACAATGAGCAGTTCTTC.

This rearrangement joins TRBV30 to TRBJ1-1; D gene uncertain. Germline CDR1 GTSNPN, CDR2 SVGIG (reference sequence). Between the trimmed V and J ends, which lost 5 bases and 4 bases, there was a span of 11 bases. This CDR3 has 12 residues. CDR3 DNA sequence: TGTGCCTGGGCTAGGGAGGGCACTGAAGCTTTCTTT. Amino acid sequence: CAWAREGTEAFF.

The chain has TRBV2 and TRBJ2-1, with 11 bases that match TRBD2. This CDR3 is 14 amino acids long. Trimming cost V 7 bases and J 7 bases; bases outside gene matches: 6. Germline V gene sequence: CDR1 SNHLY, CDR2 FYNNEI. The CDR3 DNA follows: TGTGCCAGCAAGTTAGCGGGAGGGGTGAATGAGCAGTTCTTC. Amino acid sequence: CASKLAGGVNEQFF.

The CDR3 bases are TGCGCCAGCAGCGAGACTAGTTTCACCGGGGAGCTGTTTTTT. Residues: CASSETSFTGELFF. The rearrangement links TRBV5-1 to TRBJ2-2; possibly TRBD2 for D (6 bases). The CDR3 sequence is 14 residues long. CDR1 is SGHRS and CDR2 is YFSETQ in the germline V gene. Trimming took 4 bases from V and 4 from J, leaving 11 bases between them.

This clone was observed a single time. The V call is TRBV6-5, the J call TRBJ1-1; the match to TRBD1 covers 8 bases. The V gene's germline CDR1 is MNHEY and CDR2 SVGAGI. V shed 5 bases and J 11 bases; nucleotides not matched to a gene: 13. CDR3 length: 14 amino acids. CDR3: CASSPLGQGGGAFF. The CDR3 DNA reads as TGTGCCAGCAGTCCACTTGGACAGGGCGGAGGCGCTTTCTTT.

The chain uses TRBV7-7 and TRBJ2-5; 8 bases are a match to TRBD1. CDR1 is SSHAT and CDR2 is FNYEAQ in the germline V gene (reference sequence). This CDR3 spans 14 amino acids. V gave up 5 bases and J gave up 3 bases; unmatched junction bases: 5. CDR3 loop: CASSRTGGKETQYF. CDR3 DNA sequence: TGTGCCAGCAGCCGCACAGGGGGGAAAGAGACCCAGTACTTC. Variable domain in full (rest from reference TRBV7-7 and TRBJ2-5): GAGVSQSPRYKVTKRGQDVTLRCDPISSHATLYWYQQALGQGPEFLTYFNYEAQPDKSGLPSDRFSAERPEGSISTLTIQRTEQRDSAMYRCASSRTGGKETQYFGPGTRLLVL.

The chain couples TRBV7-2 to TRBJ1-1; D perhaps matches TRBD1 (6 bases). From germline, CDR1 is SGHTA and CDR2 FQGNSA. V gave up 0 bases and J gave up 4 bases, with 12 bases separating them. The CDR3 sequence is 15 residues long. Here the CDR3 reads CASSLAGVGGTEAFF. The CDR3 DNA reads TGTGCCAGCAGCTTAGCTGGTGTAGGGGGCACTGAAGCTTTCTTT.

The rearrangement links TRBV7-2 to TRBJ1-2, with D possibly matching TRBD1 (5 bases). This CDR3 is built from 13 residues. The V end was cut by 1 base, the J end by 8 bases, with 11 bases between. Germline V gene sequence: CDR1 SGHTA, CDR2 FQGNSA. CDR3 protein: CASSLGGRQGYTF. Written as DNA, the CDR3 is TGTGCCAGCAGCTTAGGGGGGAGGCAGGGCTACACCTTC.

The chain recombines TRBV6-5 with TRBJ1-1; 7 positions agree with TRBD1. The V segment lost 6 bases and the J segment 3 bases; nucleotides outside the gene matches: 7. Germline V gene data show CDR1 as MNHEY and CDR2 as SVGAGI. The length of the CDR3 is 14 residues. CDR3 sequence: CASSPRDRDTEAFF. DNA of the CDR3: TGTGCCAGCAGCCCCCGGGACAGAGACACTGAAGCTTTCTTT.

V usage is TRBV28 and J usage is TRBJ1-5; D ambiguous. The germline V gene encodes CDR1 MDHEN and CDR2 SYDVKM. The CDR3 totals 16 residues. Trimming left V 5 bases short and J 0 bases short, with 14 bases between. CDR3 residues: CASSPGGLYSNQPQHF. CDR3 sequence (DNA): TGTGCCAGCAGTCCCGGAGGACTCTATAGCAATCAGCCCCAGCATTTT.

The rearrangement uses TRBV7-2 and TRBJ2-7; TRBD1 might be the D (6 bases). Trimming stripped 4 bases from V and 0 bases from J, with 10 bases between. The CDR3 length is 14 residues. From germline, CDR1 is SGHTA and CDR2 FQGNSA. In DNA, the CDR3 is TGTGCCAGCAGCTCAAACAGGGCCTCCTACGAGCAGTACTTC. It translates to CASSSNRASYEQYF.

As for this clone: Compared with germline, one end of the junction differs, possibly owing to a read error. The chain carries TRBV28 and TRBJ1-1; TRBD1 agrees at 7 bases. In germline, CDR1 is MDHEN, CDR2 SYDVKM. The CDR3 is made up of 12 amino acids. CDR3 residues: CASSLRQGRDEF. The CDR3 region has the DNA TGTGCCAGCAGTCTAAGACAGGGCCGGGACGAGTTT.

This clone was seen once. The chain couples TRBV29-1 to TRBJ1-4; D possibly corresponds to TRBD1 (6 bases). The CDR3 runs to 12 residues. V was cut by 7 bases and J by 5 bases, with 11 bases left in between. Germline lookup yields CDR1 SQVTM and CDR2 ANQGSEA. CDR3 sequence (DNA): TGCAGCGCCGGACAGCGGAATGAAAAACTGTTTTTT. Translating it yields CSAGQRNEKLFF.

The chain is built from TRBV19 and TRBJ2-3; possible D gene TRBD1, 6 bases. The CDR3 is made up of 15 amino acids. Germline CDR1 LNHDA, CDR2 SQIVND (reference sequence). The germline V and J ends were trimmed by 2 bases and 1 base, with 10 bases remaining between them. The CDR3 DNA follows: TGTGCCAGTAGTATACTACAGGGCGGCACAGATACGCAGTATTTT. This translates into CASSILQGGTDTQYF.

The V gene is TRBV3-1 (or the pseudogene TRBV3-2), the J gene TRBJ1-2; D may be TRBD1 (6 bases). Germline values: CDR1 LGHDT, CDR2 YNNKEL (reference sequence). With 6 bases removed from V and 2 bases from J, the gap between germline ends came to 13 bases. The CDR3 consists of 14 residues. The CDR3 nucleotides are TGTGCCAGCAGTCGGAAGCAGGGGAACTATGGCTACACCTTC. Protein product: CASSRKQGNYGYTF.